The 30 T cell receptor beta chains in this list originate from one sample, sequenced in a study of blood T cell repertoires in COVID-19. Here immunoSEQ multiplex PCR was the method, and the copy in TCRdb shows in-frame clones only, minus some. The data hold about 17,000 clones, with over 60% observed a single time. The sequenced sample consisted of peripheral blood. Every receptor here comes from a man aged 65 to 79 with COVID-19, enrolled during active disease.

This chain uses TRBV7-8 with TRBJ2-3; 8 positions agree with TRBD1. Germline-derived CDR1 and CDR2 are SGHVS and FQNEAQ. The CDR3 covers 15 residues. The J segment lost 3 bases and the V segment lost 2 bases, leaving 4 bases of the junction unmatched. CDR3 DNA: TGTGCCAGCAGCTTAAGACAGGGGATGACAGATACGCAGTATTTT. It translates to CASSLRQGMTDTQYF.

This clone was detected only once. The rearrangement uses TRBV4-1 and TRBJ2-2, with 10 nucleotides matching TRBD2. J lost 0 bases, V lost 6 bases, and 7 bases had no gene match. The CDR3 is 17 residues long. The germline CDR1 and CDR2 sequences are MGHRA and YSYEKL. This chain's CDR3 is CASRAGLARTNTGELFF. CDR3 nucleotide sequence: TGCGCCAGCAGAGCGGGACTAGCGCGCACGAACACCGGGGAGCTGTTTTTT.

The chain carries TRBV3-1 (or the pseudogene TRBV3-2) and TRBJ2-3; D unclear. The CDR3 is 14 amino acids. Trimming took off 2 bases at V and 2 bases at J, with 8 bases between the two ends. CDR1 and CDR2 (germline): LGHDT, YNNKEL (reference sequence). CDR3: CASSQNSFTDTQYF. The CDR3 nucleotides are TGTGCCAGCAGCCAAAACAGTTTCACAGATACGCAGTATTTT.

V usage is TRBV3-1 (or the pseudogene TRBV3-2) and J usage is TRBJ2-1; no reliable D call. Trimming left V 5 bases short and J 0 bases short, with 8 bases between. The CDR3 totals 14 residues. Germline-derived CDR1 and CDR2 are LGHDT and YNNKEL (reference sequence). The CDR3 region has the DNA TGTGCCAGCAGCTTCGCGAGCTCCTACAATGAGCAGTTCTTC. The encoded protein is CASSFASSYNEQFF.

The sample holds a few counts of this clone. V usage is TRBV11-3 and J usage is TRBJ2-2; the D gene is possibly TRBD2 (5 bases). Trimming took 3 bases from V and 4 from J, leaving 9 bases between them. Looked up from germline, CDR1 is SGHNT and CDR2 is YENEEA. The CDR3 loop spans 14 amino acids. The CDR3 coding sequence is TGTGCCAGCAGCTTTCCGGGGAGCACCGGGGAGCTGTTTTTT. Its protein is CASSFPGSTGELFF.

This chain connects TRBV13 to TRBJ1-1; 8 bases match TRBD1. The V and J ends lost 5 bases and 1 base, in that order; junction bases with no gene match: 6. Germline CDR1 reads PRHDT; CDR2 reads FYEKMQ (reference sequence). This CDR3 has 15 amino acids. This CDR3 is CASSQQGGRNTEAFF. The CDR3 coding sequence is TGTGCCAGCAGCCAACAGGGGGGCCGGAACACTGAAGCTTTCTTT.

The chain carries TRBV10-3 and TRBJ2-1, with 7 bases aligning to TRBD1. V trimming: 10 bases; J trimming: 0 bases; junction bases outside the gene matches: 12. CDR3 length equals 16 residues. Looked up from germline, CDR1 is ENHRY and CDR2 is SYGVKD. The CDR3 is CATTDRSLSSYNEQFF. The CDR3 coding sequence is TGTGCCACCACGGACAGGAGCTTGAGCTCCTACAATGAGCAGTTCTTC.

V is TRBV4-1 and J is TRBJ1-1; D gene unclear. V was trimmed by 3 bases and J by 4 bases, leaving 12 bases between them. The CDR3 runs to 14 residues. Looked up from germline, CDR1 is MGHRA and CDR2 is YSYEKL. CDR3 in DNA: TGCGCCAGCAGCCACCCGAGGTTCTCCACTGAAGCTTTCTTT. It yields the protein CASSHPRFSTEAFF.

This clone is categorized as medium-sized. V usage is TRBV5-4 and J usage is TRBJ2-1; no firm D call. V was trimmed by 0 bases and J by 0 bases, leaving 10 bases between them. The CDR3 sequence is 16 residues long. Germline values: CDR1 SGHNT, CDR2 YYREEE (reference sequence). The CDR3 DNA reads TGTGCCAGCAGCTTGGTAACTCTAAGCTCCTACAATGAGCAGTTCTTC. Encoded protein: CASSLVTLSSYNEQFF.

The chain's CDR3 is CASSQGLGQGNQPQHF. CDR3 bases: TGTGCCAGCAGCCAAGGGTTGGGACAGGGGAATCAGCCCCAGCATTTT. The chain joins TRBV4-2 to TRBJ1-5; TRBD1 agrees at 10 bases. The CDR3 extends over 16 amino acids. Trimming took 1 base from V and 4 from J; bases not matched to a gene: 4. Germline loops: CDR1 LGHNA, CDR2 YNFKEQ.

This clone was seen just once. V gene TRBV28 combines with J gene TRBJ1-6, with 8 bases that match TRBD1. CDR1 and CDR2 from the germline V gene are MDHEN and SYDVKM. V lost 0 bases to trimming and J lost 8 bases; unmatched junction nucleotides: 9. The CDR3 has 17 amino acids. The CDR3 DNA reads TGTGCCAGCAGTTTATGGGTGACAGGGGAGAAGCATTCACCCCTCCACTTT. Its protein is CASSLWVTGEKHSPLHF.

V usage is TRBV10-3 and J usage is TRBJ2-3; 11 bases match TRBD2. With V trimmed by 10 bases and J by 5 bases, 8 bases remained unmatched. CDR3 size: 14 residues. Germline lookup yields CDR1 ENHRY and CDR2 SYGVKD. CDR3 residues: CATLSGGGGDTQYF. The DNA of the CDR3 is TGTGCCACACTTAGCGGGGGGGGAGGAGATACGCAGTATTTT.

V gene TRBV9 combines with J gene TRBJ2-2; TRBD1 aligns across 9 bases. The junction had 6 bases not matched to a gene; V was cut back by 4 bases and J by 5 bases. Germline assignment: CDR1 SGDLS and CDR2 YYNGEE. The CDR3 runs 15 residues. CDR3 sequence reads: CASSPRDRATGELFF. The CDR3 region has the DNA TGTGCCAGCAGCCCCCGGGACAGGGCTACCGGGGAGCTGTTTTTT.

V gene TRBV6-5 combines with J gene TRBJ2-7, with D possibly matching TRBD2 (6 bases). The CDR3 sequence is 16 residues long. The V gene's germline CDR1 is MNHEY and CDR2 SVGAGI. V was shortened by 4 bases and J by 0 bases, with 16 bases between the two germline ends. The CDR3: CASSSRSGRHSYEQYF. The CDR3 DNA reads TGTGCCAGCAGTTCCCGCAGCGGGCGACACTCCTACGAGCAGTACTTC.

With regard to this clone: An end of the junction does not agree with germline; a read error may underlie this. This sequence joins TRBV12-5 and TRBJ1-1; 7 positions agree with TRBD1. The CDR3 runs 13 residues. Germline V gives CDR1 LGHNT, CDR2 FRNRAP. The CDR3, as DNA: TGTGCTAGTGGTTTGGGACAGGGCACTAAAGCTTTCTTT. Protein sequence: CASGLGQGTKAFF.

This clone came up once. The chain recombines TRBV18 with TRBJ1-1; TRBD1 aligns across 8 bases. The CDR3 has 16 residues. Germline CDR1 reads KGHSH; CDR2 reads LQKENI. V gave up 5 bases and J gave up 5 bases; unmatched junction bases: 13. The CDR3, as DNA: TGTGCCAGCTCATCTCTTCCACAGGGGGAGGGAACTGAAGCTTTCTTT. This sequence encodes CASSSLPQGEGTEAFF. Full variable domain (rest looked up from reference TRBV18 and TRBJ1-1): NAGVMQNPRHLVRRRGQEARLRCSPMKGHSHVYWYRQLPEEGLKFMVYLQKENIIDESGMPKERFSAEFPKEGPSILRIQQVVRGDSAAYFCASSSLPQGEGTEAFFGQGTRLTVV.

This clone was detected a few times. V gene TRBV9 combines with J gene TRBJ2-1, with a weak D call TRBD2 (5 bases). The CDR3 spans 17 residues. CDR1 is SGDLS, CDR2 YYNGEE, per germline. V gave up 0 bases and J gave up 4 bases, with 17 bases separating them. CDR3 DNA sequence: TGTGCCAGCAGCGTAGTTCCTGGACTTGAGTTATACAATGAGCAGTTCTTC. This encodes CASSVVPGLELYNEQFF.

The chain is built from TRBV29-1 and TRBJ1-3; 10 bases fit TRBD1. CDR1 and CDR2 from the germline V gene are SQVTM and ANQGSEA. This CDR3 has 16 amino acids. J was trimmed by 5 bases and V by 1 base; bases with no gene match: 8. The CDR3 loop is CSVEAPGQGSRNTIYF. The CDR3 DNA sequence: TGCAGCGTTGAAGCCCCGGGACAGGGGAGCCGAAACACCATATATTTT.

For the CDR3, the DNA is TGTGCCAGCAGCCTGGGGAGGATAGAGCAGTACTTC. Translating it yields CASSLGRIEQYF. V and J are TRBV7-2 and TRBJ2-7, with D tentatively TRBD2 (6 bases). Deletions cut 5 bases from V and 7 bases from J, with 12 bases between. This CDR3 has 12 residues. CDR1 and CDR2 from the germline V gene are SGHTA and FQGNSA.

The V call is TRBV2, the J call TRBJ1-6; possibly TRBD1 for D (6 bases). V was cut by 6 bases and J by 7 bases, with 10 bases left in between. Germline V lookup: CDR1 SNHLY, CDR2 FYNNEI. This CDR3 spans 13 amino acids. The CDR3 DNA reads TGTGCCAGCAGAGGGGGTTTCAATTCACCCCTCCACTTT. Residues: CASRGGFNSPLHF.

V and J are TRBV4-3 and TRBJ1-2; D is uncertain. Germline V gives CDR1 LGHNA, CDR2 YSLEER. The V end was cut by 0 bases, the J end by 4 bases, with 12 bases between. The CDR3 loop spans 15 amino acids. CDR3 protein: CASSQDGRRLYGYTF. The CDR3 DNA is TGCGCCAGCAGCCAAGATGGGCGTCGGCTCTATGGCTACACCTTC.

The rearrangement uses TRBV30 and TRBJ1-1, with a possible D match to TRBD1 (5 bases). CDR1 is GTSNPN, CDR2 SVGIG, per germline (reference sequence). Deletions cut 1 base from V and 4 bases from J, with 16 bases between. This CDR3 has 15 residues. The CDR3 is CAWSATGQGSTEAFF. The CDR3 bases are TGTGCCTGGAGTGCTACCGGCCAGGGAAGCACTGAAGCTTTCTTT.

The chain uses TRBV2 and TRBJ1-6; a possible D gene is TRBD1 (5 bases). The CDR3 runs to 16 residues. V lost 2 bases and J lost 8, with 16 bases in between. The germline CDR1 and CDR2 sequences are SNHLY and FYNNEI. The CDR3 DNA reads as TGTGCCAGCAGTGAATTTTCAGGGCCTGTAGATTCACCCCTCCACTTT. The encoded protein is CASSEFSGPVDSPLHF.

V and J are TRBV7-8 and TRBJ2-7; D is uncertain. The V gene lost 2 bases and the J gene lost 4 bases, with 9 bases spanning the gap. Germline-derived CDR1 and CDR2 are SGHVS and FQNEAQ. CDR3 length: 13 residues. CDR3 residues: CASSLWSPYEQYF. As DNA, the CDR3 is TGTGCCAGCAGCTTATGGAGCCCGTACGAGCAGTACTTC.

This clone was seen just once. The CDR3 region is CASSERLAGGPYEQYF. The CDR3 DNA reads TGTGCCAGCAGCGAGAGACTAGCGGGAGGGCCATACGAGCAGTACTTC. V and J are TRBV9 and TRBJ2-7; the match to TRBD2 covers 14 bases. Trimming took 3 bases from V and 4 from J; bases not matched to a gene: 6. CDR1 and CDR2 (germline): SGDLS, YYNGEE. CDR3 length: 16 amino acids.

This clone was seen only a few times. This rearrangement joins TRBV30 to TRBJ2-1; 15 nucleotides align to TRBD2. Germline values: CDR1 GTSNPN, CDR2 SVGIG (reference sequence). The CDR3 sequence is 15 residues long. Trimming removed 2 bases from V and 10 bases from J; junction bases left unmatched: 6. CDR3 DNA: TGTGCCTGGAGTAGAAAGGGACTAGCGGGAGGCGAGCAGTTCTTC. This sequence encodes CAWSRKGLAGGEQFF. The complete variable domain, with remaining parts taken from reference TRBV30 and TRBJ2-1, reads SQTIHQWPATLVQPVGSPLSLECTVEGTSNPNLYWYRQAAGRGLQLLFYSVGIGQISSEVPQNLSASRPQDRQFILSSKKLLLSDSGFYLCAWSRKGLAGGEQFFGPGTRLTVL.

The CDR3, as DNA: TGCGCCAGCACCCTTCTCAATGAGCAGTTCTTC. Its protein product is CASTLLNEQFF. This chain connects TRBV5-1 to TRBJ2-1; D is uncertain. This CDR3 is 11 amino acids long. Germline CDR1 SGHRS, CDR2 YFSETQ. Trimming took 6 bases from V and 6 from J, leaving 7 bases between them.

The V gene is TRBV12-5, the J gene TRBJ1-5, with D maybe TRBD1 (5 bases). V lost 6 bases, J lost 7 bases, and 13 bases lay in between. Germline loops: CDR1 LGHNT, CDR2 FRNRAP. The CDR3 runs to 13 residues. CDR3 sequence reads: CASGPGGGQPQHF. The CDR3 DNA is TGTGCTAGTGGCCCGGGGGGTGGGCAGCCCCAGCATTTT.

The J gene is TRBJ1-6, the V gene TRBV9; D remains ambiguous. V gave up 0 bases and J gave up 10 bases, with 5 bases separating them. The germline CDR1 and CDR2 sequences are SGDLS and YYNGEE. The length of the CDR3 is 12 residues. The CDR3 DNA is TGTGCCAGCAGCGTAGGAAGCTCACCCCTCCACTTT. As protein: CASSVGSSPLHF.

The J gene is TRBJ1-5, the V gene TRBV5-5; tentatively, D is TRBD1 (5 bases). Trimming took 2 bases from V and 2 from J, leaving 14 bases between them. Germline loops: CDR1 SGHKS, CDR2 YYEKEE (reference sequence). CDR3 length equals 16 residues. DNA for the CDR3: TGTGCCAGCAGCTTCGGATCAGGGATGGGCAATCAGCCCCAGCATTTT. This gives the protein CASSFGSGMGNQPQHF.